This T cell receptor beta chain is from a study of human T cells and chemical hapten exposure. Overall study: Diagnoses of alopecia areata, totalis or universalis occurred in mostly female patients. Across samples, TCR yields varied, mostly owing to small differences in pooled library volumes.

Using its own MiXCR run on the RACE reads, TCRdb lists one record per CDR3 protein. The sample contains approximately 100,000 distinct CDR3 sequences, more than 9.5% of which appear only once. This clonotype was recorded a few times. J was trimmed by 8 bases and V by 4 bases; bases with no gene match: 10. CDR3 size: 16 residues. Germline values: CDR1 LGHNA, CDR2 YSLEER. Time point specified: patch test 1, 2 weeks after DPC sensitization. Treatment: therapeutic diphenylcyclopropenone sensitization with weekly scalp DPC. The chain carries TRBV4-3 and TRBJ2-1; 11 bases align to TRBD2. The starting material was whole blood, obtained in connection with sensitization to the hapten diphenylcyclopropenone (DPC). The receptor comes from a woman between 35 and 50 years old with alopecia areata. Some clones in this sample may be carry-over from other donors' samples. The CDR3 DNA sequence: TGCGCCAGCAGCCTTGAACTAGCGGGGGAGGATTATGAGCAGTTCTTC. Protein sequence: CASSLELAGEDYEQFF.